This T cell receptor (beta chain) was recorded in a study of beta chain features in type 1 diabetes. The wider study: In all, more than 90,000,000 sorted cells from all samples were analyzed. Whole-study findings and limits: Moderate yet significant TCRB CDR3 shortening was seen in Type 1 diabetes patients in all four CD4+ subsets.

This clone was counted many times. Its antigen is not identified. Of the isolated RNA, all was reverse transcribed, and so the sequenced material was expressed TCRB transcripts. Measured with immunoSEQ multiplex PCR; TCRdb has only the in-frame clones, and not every one. The top ten clones hold about 0.6% of a sample with roughly 400,000 clones, roughly 9.8% of them seen once. Sequencing used central memory CD4+ T cells from blood. The sequence was collected from a man between 25 and 39 years old with type 1 diabetes.

CDR3 amino acids: CASSLTGTDGYTF. CDR3 in DNA: TGTGCCAGCTCACTAACCGGGACAGATGGCTACACCTTC. The V gene is TRBV18, the J gene TRBJ1-2; 7 nucleotides align to TRBD1. V trimming: 4 bases; J trimming: 6 bases; junction bases outside the gene matches: 5. This CDR3 spans 13 amino acids. Germline assignment: CDR1 KGHSH and CDR2 LQKENI.